A selection of T cell receptor beta chains follows, all from one sample in a study of vaccination effects on CD4 cells after COVID-19. Some clones are missing from TCRdb's copy, which holds only in-frame ones; the method was immunoSEQ multiplex PCR. The sample has around 56,000 clones, 60% to 85% seen once. The antigens of these receptors remain unknown. Sequenced here: CD4+ T cells from PBMCs cultured without peptide, sampled before COVID-19 vaccination. All receptors come from a human donor who received a COVID-19 vaccine. The CDR3 runs from the conserved cysteine through the conserved F or W. A D gene is named only where the DNA matches it firmly.

d_call,j_call,v_call,cdr3_aa
TRBD1,TRBJ1-4,TRBV18,CASSPAGQPNEKLFF
TRBD1,TRBJ1-2,TRBV5-6,CASSLAGQGAYSPNGGYTF
TRBD2,TRBJ2-1,TRBV5-1,CASSGIAGGPYNEQFF
TRBD1,TRBJ1-4,TRBV5-1,CASSFRGADEKLFF
TRBD1,TRBJ2-3,TRBV9,CAAGTGVTDTQYF
.,TRBJ1-2,TRBV30,CAWSVRYGYTF
.,TRBJ1-2,TRBV6-1,CASSESLYGYTF
.,TRBJ2-5,TRBV7-2,CASSLVGFGAETQYF
.,TRBJ2-1,TRBV12-5,CASGLVPRGGIVFAQFF
.,TRBJ1-1,TRBV12-3/TRBV12-4,CASSYVNTEAFF
.,TRBJ2-3,TRBV29-1,CSVTATTRGTQYF
.,TRBJ1-2,TRBV9,CASSGTRHGYTF